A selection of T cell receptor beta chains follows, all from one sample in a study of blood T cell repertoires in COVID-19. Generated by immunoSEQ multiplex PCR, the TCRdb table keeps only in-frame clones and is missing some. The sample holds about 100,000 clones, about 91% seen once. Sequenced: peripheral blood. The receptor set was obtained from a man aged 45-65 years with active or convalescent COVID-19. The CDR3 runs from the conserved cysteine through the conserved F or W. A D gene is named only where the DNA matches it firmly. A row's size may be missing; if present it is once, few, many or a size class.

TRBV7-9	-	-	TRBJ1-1	TGTGCCAGCAGCTTCATGAGAAACACTGAAGCTTTCTTT	CASSFMRNTEAFF
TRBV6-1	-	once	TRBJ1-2	TGTGCCAGCAGTGAAGCTGCGGGCGGCTATGGCTACACCTTC	CASSEAAGGYGYTF
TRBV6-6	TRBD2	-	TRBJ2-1	TGTGCCAGCAGACTACTTTCTAGCGGGAGGGCCGGTGAGCAGTTCTTC	CASRLLSSGRAGEQFF
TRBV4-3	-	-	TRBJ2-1	TGCGCCAGCAGCAGGGGTAGCGGCTACTACAATGAGCAGTTCTTC	CASSRGSGYYNEQFF
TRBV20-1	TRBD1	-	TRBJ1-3	TGCAGTGCTAGTAACGGGGACAGAGGAAACACCATATATTTT	CSASNGDRGNTIYF
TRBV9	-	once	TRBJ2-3	TGTGCCAGCAGCGTAGCAGGCACAGATACGCAGTATTTT	CASSVAGTDTQYF
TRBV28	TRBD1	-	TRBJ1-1	TGTGCCCCGATCCCGGGACAGGGGGCCAACACTGAAGCTTTCTTT	CAPIPGQGANTEAFF
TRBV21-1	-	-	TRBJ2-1	TGTGCCAGCAGCCCACCGTGGAGCCGGGTGAGGTCCTACAATGAGCAGTTCTTC	CASSPPWSRVRSYNEQFF
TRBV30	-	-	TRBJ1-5	TGTGCCTGGAACCCCTCGGGGAGGGTCTATCAGCCCCAGCATTTT	CAWNPSGRVYQPQHF
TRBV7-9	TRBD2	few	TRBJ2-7	TGTGCCAGCAGCCTGGGACTAGCGGGAGGCCGGTCCTACGAGCAGTACTTC	CASSLGLAGGRSYEQYF